A selection of T cell receptor beta chains follows, all from one sample in a study of blood T cell dynamics during melanoma immunotherapy. The data were produced by immunoSEQ multiplex PCR, yet TCRdb's version contains in-frame clones alone and is incomplete. Seen here are 700 to 900 clones, 88% observed once, and the top ten hold around 9.1%. This specimen was cell-free DNA from blood, taken from a patient treated with checkpoint blockade. The receptors were gathered from a human donor with melanoma. Each CDR3 is given with its conserved first and last residue. The D gene is left open where the match is weak. A row's size may be missing; if present it is once, few, many or a size class.

cdr3_aa	cdr3_nt	j_call	clone_size	v_call	d_call
CASSVLSLGTEAFF	TGTGCCAGCAGTGTTCTGTCCTTGGGGACTGAAGCTTTCTTT	TRBJ1-1	.	TRBV2	.
CSVPTTGYGTEAFF	TGCAGCGTACCCACGACAGGTTATGGCACTGAAGCTTTCTTT	TRBJ1-1	.	TRBV29-1	.
CASSIGGLAAYEQYF	TGTGCCAGTAGTATAGGGGGGCTAGCGGCCTACGAGCAGTACTTC	TRBJ2-7	.	TRBV19	.
CAWSGRNQETQYF	TGTGCCTGGAGTGGGAGGAATCAAGAGACCCAGTACTTC	TRBJ2-5	.	TRBV30	.
CASSQARTYSDTDTQYF	TGCGCCAGCAGCCAAGCTCGGACCTACTCAGACACAGATACGCAGTATTTT	TRBJ2-3	.	TRBV4-1	.
CASSQGTGVVKNIQYF	TGTGCCAGCAGCCAAGGGACAGGGGTAGTCAAAAACATTCAGTACTTC	TRBJ2-4	.	TRBV7-8	TRBD1
CASSWELAGGHETQYF	TGCGCCAGCAGCTGGGAACTAGCGGGGGGGCACGAGACCCAGTACTTC	TRBJ2-5	.	TRBV5-1	TRBD2
CASNRDIQFHEQFF	TGTGCCAGCAACCGGGACATACAGTTTCATGAGCAGTTCTTC	TRBJ2-1	.	TRBV6-1	.
CASSRAGTMMGQQYF	TGTGCCAGCAGTCGCGCCGGGACGATGATGGGGCAGCAGTACTTC	TRBJ2-7	.	TRBV27	.
CASSVGPNTEAFF	TGTGCCAGCAGCGTAGGTCCGAACACTGAAGCTTTCTTT	TRBJ1-1	.	TRBV9	.
CASRESLAGDNEQFF	TGTGCCAGCAGGGAATCGCTAGCGGGGGACAATGAGCAGTTCTTC	TRBJ2-1	.	TRBV7-2	TRBD2
CASSHRERSYEQYF	TGTGCCAGCAGCCACAGGGAACGCTCCTACGAGCAGTACTTC	TRBJ2-7	few	TRBV5-4	.
CASSKVVTGGDEQYF	TGTGCCAGCAGCAAAGTGGTGACAGGGGGCGATGAGCAGTACTTC	TRBJ2-7	.	TRBV21-1	.
CASSATINTGELFF	TGTGCCAGCAGCGCGACGATTAACACCGGGGAGCTGTTTTTT	TRBJ2-2	.	TRBV11-2	.